Sequencing of this T cell receptor beta chain was carried out in a study of human T cells and chemical hapten exposure. This clonotype is deemed medium-sized. The study's library attached unique molecular identifiers to single cDNA molecules. The authors' processing: Sample TCR counts, which ranged from about 23,224 to 750,000, had a median of about 100,000. TCRdb re-derived calls from the RACE reads in MiXCR, one entry per CDR3 protein. The V and J calls, along with clone size, are taken from TCRdb and not from the paper's own processing. The data hold about 100,000 distinct CDR3 sequences, with approximately 10% observed a single time. The sample's time point: patch test 1, 2 weeks after DPC sensitization. Specified treatment: therapeutic diphenylcyclopropenone sensitization with weekly scalp DPC. In germline, CDR1 is MNHEY, CDR2 SMNVEV (reference sequence). V lost 6 bases to trimming and J lost 7 bases; unmatched junction nucleotides: 8. This CDR3 region has 14 residues.

Sequencing was performed on whole blood, taken in connection with sensitization to the hapten diphenylcyclopropenone (DPC). The chain recombines TRBV27 with TRBJ1-5; 8 bases match TRBD1. The source is a man aged 40-49 years with alopecia areata. Some clones in this sample may be carry-over from other donors' samples. The CDR3 DNA reads as TGTGCCAGCAGCTCTCAGGGGGCAGGGCAGCCCCAGCATTTT. This gives the protein CASSSQGAGQPQHF.